This TCR beta chain emerged from a study of T cell responses to AZD1222 COVID-19 vaccine. This CDR3 has 16 residues. Trimming removed 6 bases from V and 4 bases from J, with 18 bases in between. The germline gives CDR1 SNHLY, CDR2 FYNNEI. About this clone itself: Antigen specificity is unknown.

Study-wide results and caveats: Increases in Spike-specific TCR breadth and depth were seen after two AZD1222 doses. Baseline testing showed seropositivity in only 6 or 7 AZD1222 recipients. Reportedly, nearly half the spike-specific TCRs target unmutated variant regions. Spike was spanned by vaccine-associated CD4 TCRs, which were dominant at 160-218 and 743-854.

Here immunoSEQ multiplex PCR was the method, and the copy in TCRdb shows in-frame clones only, minus some. The sample has fewer than 150,000 clones, roughly nine tenths seen once. The rearrangement uses TRBV2 and TRBJ1-4; the D is unclear. The sequencing used peripheral blood, collected 28 days after the second AZD1222 dose. This receptor was taken from an adult who received the AZD1222 COVID-19 vaccine. The CDR3 bases are TGTGCCAGCAGCGGGAAGACGGCACTCTTTAATGAAAAACTGTTTTTT. Translated: CASSGKTALFNEKLFF.